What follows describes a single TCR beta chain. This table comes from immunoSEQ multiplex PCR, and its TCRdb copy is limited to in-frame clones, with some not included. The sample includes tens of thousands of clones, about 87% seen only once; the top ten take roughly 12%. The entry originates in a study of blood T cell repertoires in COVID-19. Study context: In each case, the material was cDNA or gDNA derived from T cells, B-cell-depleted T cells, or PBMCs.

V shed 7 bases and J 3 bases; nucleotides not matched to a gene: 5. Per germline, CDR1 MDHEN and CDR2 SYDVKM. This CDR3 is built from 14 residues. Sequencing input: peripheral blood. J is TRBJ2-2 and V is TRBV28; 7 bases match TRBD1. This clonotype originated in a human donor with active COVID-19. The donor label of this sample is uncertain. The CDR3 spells CASIRDRHTGELFF. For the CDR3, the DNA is TGTGCCAGCATCCGGGACAGACACACCGGGGAGCTGTTTTTT.